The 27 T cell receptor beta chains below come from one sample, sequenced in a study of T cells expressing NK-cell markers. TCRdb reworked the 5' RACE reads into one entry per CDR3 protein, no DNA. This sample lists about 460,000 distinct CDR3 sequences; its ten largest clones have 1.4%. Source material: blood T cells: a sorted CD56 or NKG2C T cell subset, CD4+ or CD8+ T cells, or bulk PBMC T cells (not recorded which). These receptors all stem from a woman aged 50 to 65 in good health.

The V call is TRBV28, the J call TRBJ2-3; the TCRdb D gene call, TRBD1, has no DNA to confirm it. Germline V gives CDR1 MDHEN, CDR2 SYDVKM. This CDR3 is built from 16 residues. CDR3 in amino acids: CASSPPGTVGTDTQYF. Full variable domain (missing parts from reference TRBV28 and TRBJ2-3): DVKVTQSSRYLVKRTGEKVFLECVQDMDHENMFWYRQDPGLGLRLIYFSYDVKMKEKGDIPEGYSVSREKKERFSLILESASTNQTSMYLCASSPPGTVGTDTQYFGPGTRLTVL.

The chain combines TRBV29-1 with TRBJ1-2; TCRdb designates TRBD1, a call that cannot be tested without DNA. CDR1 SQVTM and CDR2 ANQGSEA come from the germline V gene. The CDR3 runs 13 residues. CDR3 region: CSAGDRAAYGYTF.

The CDR3 reads CASSLGTGNNQPQHF. The chain joins TRBV7-2 to TRBJ1-5; no DNA is available, so the TRBD1 call from TCRdb remains unchecked. Germline V lookup: CDR1 SGHTA, CDR2 FQGNSA. CDR3 length: 15 residues. The whole variable domain, filled in from reference TRBV7-2 and TRBJ1-5, reads GAGVSQSPSNKVTEKGKDVELRCDPISGHTALYWYRQSLGQGLEFLIYFQGNSAPDKSGLPSDRFSAERTGGSVSTLTIQRTQQEDSAVYLCASSLGTGNNQPQHFGDGTRLSIL.

The CDR3 is CSAREPRLAYEQYF. V usage is TRBV20-1 and J usage is TRBJ2-7; TCRdb gives TRBD2 as the D gene, but with no DNA this cannot be confirmed. Germline V CDR1 and CDR2: DFQATT, SNEGSKA (reference sequence). The CDR3 length is 14 residues.

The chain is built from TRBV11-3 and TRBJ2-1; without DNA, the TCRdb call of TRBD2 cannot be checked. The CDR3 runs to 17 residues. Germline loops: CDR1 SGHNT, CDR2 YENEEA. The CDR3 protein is CASSLRGLAGGWNEQFF. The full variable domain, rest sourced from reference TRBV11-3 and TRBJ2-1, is EAGVVQSPRYKIIEKKQPVAFWCNPISGHNTLYWYLQNLGQGPELLIRYENEEAVDDSQLPKDRFSAERLKGVDSTLKIQPAELGDSAVYLCASSLRGLAGGWNEQFFGPGTRLTVL.

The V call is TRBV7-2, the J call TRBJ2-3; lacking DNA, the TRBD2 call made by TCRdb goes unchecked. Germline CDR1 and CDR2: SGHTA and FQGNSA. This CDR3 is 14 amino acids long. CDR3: CASSLGTYGTTQYF.

CDR3 amino acids: CASSELTSGRANTGELFF. J is TRBJ2-2 and V is TRBV10-2; with no DNA, the TCRdb D assignment of TRBD2 cannot be verified. Germline-derived CDR1 and CDR2 are WSHSY and SAAADI. The CDR3 has 18 residues.

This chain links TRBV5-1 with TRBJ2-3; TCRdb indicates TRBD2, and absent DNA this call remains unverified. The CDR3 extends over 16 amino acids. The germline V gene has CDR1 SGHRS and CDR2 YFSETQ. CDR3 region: CASSFKREGRGDTQYF.

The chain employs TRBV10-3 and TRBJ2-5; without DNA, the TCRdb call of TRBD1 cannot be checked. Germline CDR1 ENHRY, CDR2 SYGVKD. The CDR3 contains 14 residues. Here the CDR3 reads CAIAGQFRKETQYF.

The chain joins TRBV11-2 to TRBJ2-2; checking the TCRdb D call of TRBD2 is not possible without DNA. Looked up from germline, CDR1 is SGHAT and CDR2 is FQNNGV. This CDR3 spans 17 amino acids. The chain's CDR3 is CASSLQSSGSGAGELFF. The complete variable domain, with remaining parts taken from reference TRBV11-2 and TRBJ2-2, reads EAGVAQSPRYKIIEKRQSVAFWCNPISGHATLYWYQQILGQGPKLLIQFQNNGVVDDSQLPKDRFSAERLKGVDSTLKIQPAKLEDSAVYLCASSLQSSGSGAGELFFGEGSRLTVL.

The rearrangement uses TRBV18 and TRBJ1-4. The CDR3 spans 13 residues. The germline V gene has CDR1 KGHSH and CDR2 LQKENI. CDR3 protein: CASSTGTGEKLFF. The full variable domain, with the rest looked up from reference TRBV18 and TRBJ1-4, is NAGVMQNPRHLVRRRGQEARLRCSPMKGHSHVYWYRQLPEEGLKFMVYLQKENIIDESGMPKERFSAEFPKEGPSILRIQQVVRGDSAAYFCASSTGTGEKLFFGSGTQLSVL.

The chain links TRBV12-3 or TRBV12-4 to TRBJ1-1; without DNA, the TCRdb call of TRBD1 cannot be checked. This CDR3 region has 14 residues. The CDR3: CASSPATVNTEAFF.

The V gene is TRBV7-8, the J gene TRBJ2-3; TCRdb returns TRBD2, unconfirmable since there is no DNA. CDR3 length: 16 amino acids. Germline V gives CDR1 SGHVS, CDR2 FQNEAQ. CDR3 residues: CASSPLAGGGTDTQYF.

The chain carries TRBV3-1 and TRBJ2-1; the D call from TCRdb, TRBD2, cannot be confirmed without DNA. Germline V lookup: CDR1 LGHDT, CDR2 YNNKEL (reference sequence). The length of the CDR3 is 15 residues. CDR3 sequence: CASSLSGSAFNEQFF.

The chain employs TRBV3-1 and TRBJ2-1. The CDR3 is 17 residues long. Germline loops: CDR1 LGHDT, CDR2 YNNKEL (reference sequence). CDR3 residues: CASSQDVLRPDTNEQFF.

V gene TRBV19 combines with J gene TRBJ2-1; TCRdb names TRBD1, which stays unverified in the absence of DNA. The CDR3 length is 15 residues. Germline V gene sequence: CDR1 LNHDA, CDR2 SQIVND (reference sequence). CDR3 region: CASSIDRGRYNEQFF. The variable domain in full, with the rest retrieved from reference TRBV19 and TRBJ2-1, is DGGITQSPKYLFRKEGQNVTLSCEQNLNHDAMYWYRQDPGQGLRLIYYSQIVNDFQKGDIAEGYSVSREKKESFPLTVTSAQKNPTAFYLCASSIDRGRYNEQFFGPGTRLTVL.

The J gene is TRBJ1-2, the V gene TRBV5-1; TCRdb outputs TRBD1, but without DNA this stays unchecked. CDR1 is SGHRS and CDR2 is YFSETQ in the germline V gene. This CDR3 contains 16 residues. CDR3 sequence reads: CASSLVTGTAIYGYTF.

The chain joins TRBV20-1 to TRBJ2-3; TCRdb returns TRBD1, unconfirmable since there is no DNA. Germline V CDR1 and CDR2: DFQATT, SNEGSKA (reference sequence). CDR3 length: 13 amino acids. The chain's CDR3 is CSAKQGTTDTQYF.

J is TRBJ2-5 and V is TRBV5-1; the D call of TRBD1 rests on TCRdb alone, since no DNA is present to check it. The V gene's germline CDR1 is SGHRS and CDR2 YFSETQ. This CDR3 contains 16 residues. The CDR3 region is CASSWGTGRSMETQYF.

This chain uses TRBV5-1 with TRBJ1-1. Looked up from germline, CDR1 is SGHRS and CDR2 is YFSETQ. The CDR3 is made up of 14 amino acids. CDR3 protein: CASNLDPLNTEAFF.

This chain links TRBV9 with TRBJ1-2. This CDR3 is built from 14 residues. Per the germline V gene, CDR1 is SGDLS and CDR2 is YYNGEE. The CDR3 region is CASSVAGMVYGYTF.

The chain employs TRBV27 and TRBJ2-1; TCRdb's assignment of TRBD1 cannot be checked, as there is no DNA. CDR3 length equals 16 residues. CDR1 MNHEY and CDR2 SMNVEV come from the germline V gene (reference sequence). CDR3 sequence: CASRNTGRSGGDEQFF.

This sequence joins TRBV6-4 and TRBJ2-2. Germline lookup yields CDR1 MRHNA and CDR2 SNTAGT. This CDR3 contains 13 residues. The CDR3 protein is CASSQQAAGELFF.

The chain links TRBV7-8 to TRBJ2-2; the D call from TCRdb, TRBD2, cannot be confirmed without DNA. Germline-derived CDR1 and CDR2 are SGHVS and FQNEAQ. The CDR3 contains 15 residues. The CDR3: CATTPRRVNTGELFF.

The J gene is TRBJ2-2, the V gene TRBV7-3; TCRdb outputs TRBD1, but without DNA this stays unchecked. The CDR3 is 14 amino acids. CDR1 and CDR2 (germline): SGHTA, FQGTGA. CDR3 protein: CASSLGPTTGELFF.

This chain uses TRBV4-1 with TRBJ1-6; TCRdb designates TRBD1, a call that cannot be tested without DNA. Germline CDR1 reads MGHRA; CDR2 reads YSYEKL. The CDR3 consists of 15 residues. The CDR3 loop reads CASSQLGQGISPLHF.

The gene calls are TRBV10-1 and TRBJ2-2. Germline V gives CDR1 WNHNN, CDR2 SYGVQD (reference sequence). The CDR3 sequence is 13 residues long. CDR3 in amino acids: CASSESGPRELFF.